These 26 T cell receptor beta chains originate from one sample sequenced in a study of T-cell memory formation after mild COVID-19. A single record per CDR3 protein comes from TCRdb applying MiXCR to the 5' RACE reads. The sample carries more than 350,000 distinct CDR3 sequences, about a sixth recorded once. The specimen sequenced was PBMCs or a T cell subset sorted from them (not recorded which). These receptors were collected from a man in his late teens or twenties who had mild COVID-19 (a few samples of this study predate the infection). Cell type and time point are not known.

This chain connects TRBV12-3 or TRBV12-4 to TRBJ1-5; D unresolved. The V end lost 5 bases, the J end lost 6 bases, and 17 bases lay between the germline ends. The CDR3 totals 15 residues. CDR3 protein: CASSPSQVTSQPQHF. The CDR3 DNA is TGTGCCAGCAGTCCCAGCCAGGTTACCAGTCAGCCCCAGCATTTT.

This clonotype was observed a few times. The rearrangement uses TRBV5-1 and TRBJ2-3; TRBD2 agrees at 9 bases. Germline V gives CDR1 SGHRS, CDR2 YFSETQ. The length of the CDR3 is 15 residues. The V gene end was trimmed by 4 bases and the J gene end by 4 bases; junction bases not matched to a gene: 7. For the CDR3, the DNA is TGCGCCAGCAGCCTTAGCGGGGGCCAGGCAGATACGCAGTATTTT. This encodes CASSLSGGQADTQYF. The variable domain in full, completed from reference TRBV5-1 and TRBJ2-3, reads KAGVTQTPRYLIKTRGQQVTLSCSPISGHRSVSWYQQTPGQGLQFLFEYFSETQRNKGNFPGRFSGRQFSNSRSEMNVSTLELGDSALYLCASSLSGGQADTQYFGPGTRLTVL.

The J gene is TRBJ2-5, the V gene TRBV7-2; D may be TRBD2 (5 bases). The germline gives CDR1 SGHTA, CDR2 FQGNSA. The CDR3 has 13 residues. The ends were cut back, 3 bases at V and 7 bases at J, with 12 bases in the middle. Written as DNA, the CDR3 is TGTGCCAGCAGCTTGGATGGGAGAGGGACCCAGTACTTC. Translated: CASSLDGRGTQYF.

This clonotype has a handful of counts. V and J are TRBV7-2 and TRBJ1-2; no clear D gene. This CDR3 contains 14 residues. Germline CDR1 reads SGHTA; CDR2 reads FQGNSA. The V gene lost 5 bases and the J gene lost 6 bases, with 16 bases spanning the gap. The DNA for the CDR3 is TGTGCCAGCAGCCCCAGGCGGCAGCTTGATGGCTACACCTTC. The encoded protein is CASSPRRQLDGYTF.

In its sample, this clonotype was seen a few times. V usage is TRBV12-3 or TRBV12-4 and J usage is TRBJ1-1, with unresolved D. This CDR3 is built from 13 residues. V was trimmed by 2 bases and J by 1 base, leaving 5 bases between them. CDR3 sequence: CASSLIANTEAFF. CDR3 nucleotide sequence: TGTGCCAGCAGTTTAATAGCGAACACTGAAGCTTTCTTT.

This clonotype has a handful of counts. This chain links TRBV6-5 with TRBJ2-5; D gene uncertain. Germline V CDR1 and CDR2: MNHEY, SVGAGI. This CDR3 is 13 amino acids long. Trimming took 9 bases from V and 1 from J, leaving 12 bases between them. CDR3 loop: CASYPGSQETQYF. CDR3 DNA: TGTGCCAGTTACCCAGGCAGCCAAGAGACCCAGTACTTC.

The CDR3 spells CASSPSTGQGERQTQYF. The DNA of the CDR3 is TGCGCCAGCAGCCCCTCCACCGGACAGGGAGAGCGTCAGACCCAGTACTTC. The chain has TRBV5-1 and TRBJ2-5, with 8 bases aligning to TRBD1. Germline trimming cut 4 bases from V and 6 bases from J; bases unmatched to any gene: 17. This CDR3 region has 17 residues. Germline V gene lookup returns CDR1 SGHRS and CDR2 YFSETQ.

This clonotype was detected a few times. V and J are TRBV20-1 and TRBJ2-5, with D possibly being TRBD2 (7 bases). Looked up from germline, CDR1 is DFQATT and CDR2 is SNEGSKA (reference sequence). Trimming took 5 bases from V and 4 from J, leaving 14 bases between them. The CDR3 is made up of 13 amino acids. This CDR3 reads CSAPGAGAETQYF. The CDR3, as DNA: TGCAGTGCTCCCGGCGCGGGGGCAGAGACCCAGTACTTC.

This clonotype was detected only a few times. The CDR3 region has the DNA TGCGCCAGCAGCCAAGCATTCAGGGGTATCGGCTACACCTTC. This sequence encodes CASSQAFRGIGYTF. The chain recombines TRBV4-3 with TRBJ1-2, with D possibly matching TRBD1 (6 bases). V was trimmed by 1 base and J by 8 bases, leaving 14 bases between them. Germline assignment: CDR1 LGHNA and CDR2 YSLEER. The CDR3 contains 14 residues.

The rearrangement links TRBV6-2 or TRBV6-3 to TRBJ2-3; D possibly corresponds to TRBD1 (6 bases). CDR1 and CDR2 (germline): MNHEY, SVGEGT. The ends were cut back, 5 bases at V and 7 bases at J, with 16 bases in the middle. CDR3 length: 14 residues. The CDR3 nucleotides are TGTGCCAGCAGTCCACCCGCCAGGGGATATACGCAGTATTTT. Translation gives CASSPPARGYTQYF.

The chain combines TRBV7-2 with TRBJ2-5, with D perhaps matching TRBD1 or TRBD2 (5 bases each). Germline V gene data show CDR1 as SGHTA and CDR2 as FQGNSA. Trimming shortened V by 5 bases and J by 5 bases, and 15 bases separated the two germline ends. This CDR3 is built from 14 residues. CDR3 bases: TGTGCCAGCAGCGGACGAAGAGGGGTGGAGACCCAGTACTTC. Protein sequence: CASSGRRGVETQYF.

This clonotype has just a few counts. This chain connects TRBV5-5 to TRBJ2-1; 10 nucleotides agree with TRBD2. Germline loops: CDR1 SGHKS, CDR2 YYEKEE (reference sequence). V was pared by 2 bases and J by 6 bases, with 2 bases of the junction left unmatched. The CDR3 sequence is 14 residues long. The CDR3 loop reads CASSFTSGANEQFF. The CDR3 DNA follows: TGTGCCAGCAGCTTTACTAGCGGGGCCAATGAGCAGTTCTTC.

This chain uses TRBV5-1 with TRBJ2-5; D remains ambiguous. V was shortened by 4 bases and J by 4 bases, with 14 bases between the two germline ends. The CDR3 is 14 amino acids. Germline V lookup: CDR1 SGHRS, CDR2 YFSETQ. The CDR3 region has the DNA TGCGCCAGCAGCGAGACGGGTCCGGGAGAGACCCAGTACTTC. As protein: CASSETGPGETQYF.

The chain recombines TRBV18 with TRBJ2-7; 8 positions match TRBD1. The V gene's germline CDR1 is KGHSH and CDR2 LQKENI. This CDR3 contains 13 residues. Germline trimming cut 6 bases from V and 4 bases from J; bases unmatched to any gene: 5. CDR3 residues: CASSPTGAYEQYV. The CDR3 DNA is TGTGCCAGCTCTCCGACAGGGGCTTACGAGCAGTACGTC.

There are a few counts of this clonotype. This chain uses TRBV12-3 or TRBV12-4 with TRBJ1-3, with D unclear. The CDR3 has 16 residues. V gave up 6 bases and J gave up 4 bases, with 19 bases separating them. CDR3 nucleotides: TGTGCCAGCAGCCCCGCCAAACCCATCACCGGAAACACCATATATTTT. It specifies CASSPAKPITGNTIYF.

Comments on this clonotype: A junction boundary mismatches the germline segment, possibly from a read error. The chain combines TRBV27 with TRBJ1-2; no clear D gene. The CDR3 has 12 amino acids. CDR1 is MNHEY and CDR2 is SMNVEV in the germline V gene (reference sequence). This CDR3 is CASSSGGSPINF. The CDR3 nucleotides are TGTGCCAGCAGTTCCGGTGGCAGCCCAATAAACTTC.

The J gene is TRBJ2-2, the V gene TRBV20-1; D is possibly TRBD1 (6 bases). This CDR3 contains 14 residues. Per the germline V gene, CDR1 is DFQATT and CDR2 is SNEGSKA (reference sequence). Trimming shortened V by 5 bases and J by 2 bases, and 12 bases separated the two germline ends. CDR3 in DNA: TGCAGTGCTTGGGACATCGATAACACCGGGGAGCTGTTTTTT. It codes for CSAWDIDNTGELFF.

The gene calls are TRBV6-5 and TRBJ1-2; possible D gene TRBD1, 5 bases. Germline CDR1 MNHEY, CDR2 SVGAGI. The V and J ends lost 2 bases and 2 bases respectively, with 9 bases between them. The CDR3 spans 14 residues. The CDR3 bases are TGTGCCAGCAGTTACGTCCGGGACAACTATGGCTACACCTTC. This translates into CASSYVRDNYGYTF.

This clonotype was detected ten times or more. The rearrangement links TRBV5-1 to TRBJ1-1, with D possibly TRBD1 on 5 matching bases. The CDR3 is made up of 14 amino acids. Trimming removed 4 bases at V and 1 base at J, with 11 bases between. The V gene's germline CDR1 is SGHRS and CDR2 YFSETQ. The DNA of the CDR3 is TGCGCCAGCAGCCTTTCCGGGACGAACACTGAAGCTTTCTTT. Amino acid sequence: CASSLSGTNTEAFF.

CDR3 amino acids: CASSLGAGRGNEKLFF. For the CDR3, the DNA is TGTGCCAGCAGCTTAGGCGCGGGCAGGGGTAATGAAAAACTGTTTTTT. The chain has TRBV7-9 and TRBJ1-4; D is perhaps TRBD1 (6 bases). V lost 1 base, J lost 4 bases, and 13 bases lay in between. From germline, CDR1 is SEHNR and CDR2 FQNEAQ (reference sequence). The CDR3 sequence is 16 residues long.

Turning to this clonotype: An end of the junction differs from the germline gene, which may be a read error. CDR3 nucleotide sequence: TGCGCCAGCAGTGGTCTAGGGGGCACCGATACGCAGTATTTT. Protein product: CASSGLGGTDTQYF. The rearrangement joins TRBV5-1 to TRBJ2-3, with 7 bases fitting TRBD1. The CDR3 is 14 amino acids. The germline CDR1 and CDR2 sequences are SGHRS and YFSETQ.

CDR3 loop: CAISEESGPRQETQYF. CDR3 bases: TGTGCCATCAGTGAGGAGAGCGGGCCGCGTCAAGAGACCCAGTACTTC. This chain uses TRBV10-3 with TRBJ2-5, with D possibly TRBD2 on 6 matching bases. The V end lost 2 bases, the J end lost 2 bases, and 15 bases lay between the germline ends. Germline-derived CDR1 and CDR2 are ENHRY and SYGVKD. This CDR3 region has 16 residues.

Ten or more counts support this clonotype. CDR3 sequence reads: CATSRGNRGEAFF. CDR3 bases: TGTGCCACCAGCAGAGGGAACAGGGGTGAAGCTTTCTTT. The gene calls are TRBV15 and TRBJ1-1; TRBD1 agrees at 7 bases. V shed 1 base, J shed 7 bases, and the junction held 3 bases outside the gene matches. From germline, CDR1 is LNHNV and CDR2 YYDKDF (reference sequence). CDR3 length equals 13 residues.

This rearrangement joins TRBV30 to TRBJ2-7; D is unclear. V was cut by 1 base and J by 2 bases, with 3 bases left in between. This CDR3 spans 11 amino acids. The germline gives CDR1 GTSNPN, CDR2 SVGIG (reference sequence). CDR3 nucleotide sequence: TGTGCCTGGAGTGCCACCTACGAGCAGTACTTC. It yields the protein CAWSATYEQYF.

Only one count was recorded for this clonotype. The chain has TRBV3-1 and TRBJ1-1, with D tentatively TRBD1 (5 bases). This CDR3 comprises 15 residues. Per the germline V gene, CDR1 is LGHDT and CDR2 is YNNKEL (reference sequence). Trimming left V 4 bases short and J 0 bases short, with 12 bases between. CDR3 sequence: CASSPSPTVNTEAFF. Here the CDR3 DNA reads TGTGCCAGCAGCCCCAGCCCGACAGTGAACACTGAAGCTTTCTTT. The full variable domain, with the rest looked up from reference TRBV3-1 and TRBJ1-1, is DTAVSQTPKYLVTQMGNDKSIKCEQNLGHDTMYWYKQDSKKFLKIMFSYNNKELIINETVPNRFSPKSPDKAHLNLHINSLELGDSAVYFCASSPSPTVNTEAFFGQGTRLTVV.

V and J are TRBV7-2 and TRBJ2-1; 8 bases match TRBD1. The CDR3 runs 17 residues. The V segment lost 1 base and the J segment 7 bases; nucleotides outside the gene matches: 12. Germline CDR1 SGHTA, CDR2 FQGNSA. CDR3 nucleotides: TGTGCCAGCAGCTTAGACTATCCAGGACAGGGTGGGAATGAGCAGTTCTTC. The encoded protein is CASSLDYPGQGGNEQFF.